This T cell receptor beta chain originates from a study of Ad26.COV2.S vaccination and SARS-CoV-2 variants. Study-level information: Administration of Ad26.COV2.S was intramuscular, either once or twice 56 days apart.

Data came from immunoSEQ multiplex PCR; TCRdb stores just in-frame clones and leaves some out. The sample contains 380,000 or so clones, 80% to 90% of which appear only once. Treatment denoted: roughly 19 received Ad26.COV2.S at low or high dose, single or two shots; roughly five received placebo; per-sample allocation not given. Samples analyzed were those drawn on day 63 after the first vaccine or placebo injection. This CDR3 has 12 amino acids. Germline V gene data show CDR1 as SGDLS and CDR2 as YYNGEE. Trimming cost V 4 bases and J 4 bases, with 7 bases left between them. The specimen comprised peripheral blood, sampled in a trial of Ad26.COV2.S vaccine versus placebo. The V call is TRBV9, the J call TRBJ2-3, with unresolved D. The clonotype originates from a person between 18 and 59 years old who received the Ad26.COV2.S COVID-19 vaccine or a placebo. The CDR3 nucleotides read TGTGCCAGCAGCCCGGCTTCAGATACGCAGTATTTT. Protein: CASSPASDTQYF. The full variable domain, with the rest looked up from reference TRBV9 and TRBJ2-3, is DSGVTQTPKHLITATGQRVTLRCSPRSGDLSVYWYQQSLDQGLQFLIQYYNGEERAKGNILERFSAQQFPDLHSELNLSSLELGDSALYFCASSPASDTQYFGPGTRLTVL.